The rows below give T cell receptor beta chains drawn from one sample of a study of vaccination effects on CD4 cells after COVID-19. Their antigens remain unidentified. The protocol was immunoSEQ multiplex PCR, while the TCRdb copy is restricted to in-frame clones and leaves out a portion. Of tens of thousands of clones detected, about 71% appear once; the ten largest clones hold less than 20%. Material: CD4+ T cells from PBMCs cultured with HCoV-229E spike peptides, obtained before COVID-19 vaccination. These receptors all come from a human donor who received a COVID-19 vaccine. The CDR3 runs from the conserved cysteine through the conserved F or W. The D gene is left open where the match is weak. Some rows have no size entry. The others give once, few or many, or a class for an expanded clone.

clone size,V gene,CDR3 length,J gene,D gene,CDR3 protein,CDR3 DNA
once,TRBV19,14,TRBJ1-5,TRBD1,CASSAQGGDQPQHF,TGTGCCAGTAGTGCCCAAGGGGGCGATCAGCCCCAGCATTTT
-,TRBV5-6,12,TRBJ2-7,-,CASSFGAEQGYF,TGTGCCAGCAGCTTCGGGGCGGAACAGGGGTACTTC
-,TRBV5-4,16,TRBJ2-3,TRBD1,CASSSTGTDITDTQYF,TGTGCCAGCAGCTCAACCGGGACAGACATCACAGATACGCAGTATTTT
-,TRBV9,19,TRBJ2-3,TRBD2,CASSDPGLAVWLGTDTQYF,TGTGCCAGCAGCGATCCGGGACTAGCGGTATGGTTAGGGACAGATACGCAGTATTTT
-,TRBV6-5,14,TRBJ2-1,-,CASSSQGPYNEQFF,TGTGCCAGCAGTTCGCAGGGACCCTACAATGAGCAGTTCTTC
few,TRBV20-1,11,TRBJ1-2,-,CSARAGYGYTF,TGCAGTGCTAGAGCGGGGTACGGCTACACCTTC
few,TRBV7-2,15,TRBJ1-6,-,CASSSGRAKLSPLHF,TGTGCCAGCAGCTCTGGCAGAGCGAAGCTTTCACCCCTCCACTTT
-,TRBV29-1,13,TRBJ1-5,-,CSARAGNDQPQHF,TGCAGTGCGAGAGCAGGGAATGATCAGCCCCAGCATTTT
-,TRBV11-2,16,TRBJ2-2,TRBD2,CASSLRTSGMIGELFF,TGTGCCAGCAGCCTCCGGACTAGCGGGATGATCGGGGAGCTGTTTTTT
-,TRBV7-2,15,TRBJ2-5,-,CASTFSVLSAETQYF,TGTGCCAGCACCTTCTCCGTCCTGTCCGCAGAGACCCAGTACTTC
-,TRBV19,15,TRBJ1-1,-,CASSISWGFGEAAFF,TGTGCCAGTAGTATTTCGTGGGGCTTCGGTGAGGCCGCTTTCTTT
-,TRBV10-1,15,TRBJ1-1,TRBD1,CASRGTGTANTEAFF,TGCGCCAGCAGAGGTACCGGGACAGCGAACACTGAAGCTTTCTTT
few,TRBV3-1/TRBV3-2,15,TRBJ1-6,TRBD1,CASSARTGYNSPLHF,TGTGCCAGCAGCGCACGGACAGGTTATAATTCACCCCTCCACTTT
few,TRBV7-9,15,TRBJ1-3,-,CASSWKRRTGNTIYF,TGTGCCAGCAGTTGGAAAAGGAGGACGGGAAACACCATATATTTT
-,TRBV19,15,TRBJ2-1,-,CASSAHKGWENEQFF,TGTGCCAGTAGCGCACATAAGGGATGGGAAAATGAGCAGTTCTTC
-,TRBV18,15,TRBJ2-7,-,CASSPGHDSSYEQYF,TGTGCCAGCTCACCGGGACACGACAGCTCCTACGAGCAGTACTTC
-,TRBV29-1,13,TRBJ2-7,-,CSVSQSRSYEQYF,TGCAGCGTCTCCCAGAGCAGATCCTACGAGCAGTACTTC
-,TRBV18,15,TRBJ2-2,-,CASSPGVAVTGELFF,TGTGCCAGCTCACCAGGGGTCGCAGTAACCGGGGAGCTGTTTTTT
-,TRBV20-1,11,TRBJ1-2,-,CSARSTSGYTF,TGCAGTGCTAGATCCACTTCGGGCTACACCTTC
-,TRBV10-3,15,TRBJ2-7,TRBD1,CAIRSTGQGVNEQYF,TGTGCCATCAGGTCCACGGGACAGGGAGTAAACGAGCAGTACTTC
-,TRBV6-5,14,TRBJ1-2,-,CASSRAGISYGYTF,TGTGCCAGCAGCCGCGCCGGGATTAGCTATGGCTACACCTTC
few,TRBV10-1,14,TRBJ2-2,-,CASSEGGNTGELFF,TGCGCCAGCAGTGAGGGGGGGAACACCGGGGAGCTGTTTTTT
-,TRBV2,14,TRBJ2-5,-,CASNQGASRGTQYF,TGTGCCAGCAACCAAGGGGCTAGCCGGGGGACCCAGTACTTC
-,TRBV18,14,TRBJ1-3,-,CASSPAGAGNTIYF,TGTGCCAGCTCACCAGCAGGGGCTGGAAACACCATATATTTT
-,TRBV29-1,14,TRBJ1-1,TRBD1,CSVEDPGTATEAFF,TGCAGCGTTGAAGACCCTGGGACAGCTACTGAAGCTTTCTTT
once,TRBV5-1,15,TRBJ1-4,-,CASSETNGPNEKLFF,TGCGCCAGCAGCGAGACTAATGGACCAAATGAAAAACTGTTTTTT
-,TRBV2,14,TRBJ1-2,-,CASTPEGSYYGYTF,TGTGCCAGCACCCCCGAAGGAAGCTACTATGGCTACACCTTC
-,TRBV7-6,15,TRBJ2-1,TRBD1,CASSPGQGLINEQFF,TGTGCCAGCAGCCCGGGACAGGGGCTGATCAATGAGCAGTTCTTC
few,TRBV6-1,15,TRBJ1-2,-,CASSEEAAGARGYTF,TGTGCCAGCAGTGAAGAGGCGGCGGGGGCGCGGGGCTACACCTTC
-,TRBV6-5,15,TRBJ1-1,-,CASSYSNGQGSEAFF,TGTGCCAGCAGTTACTCGAACGGCCAGGGCTCTGAAGCTTTCTTT
-,TRBV27,13,TRBJ2-4,-,CASAPNGAGIQYF,TGTGCCAGCGCACCGAACGGTGCCGGCATTCAGTACTTC
few,TRBV7-9,16,TRBJ1-2,-,CASSFPPQGGAYGYTF,TGTGCCAGCAGCTTCCCCCCACAGGGCGGTGCCTATGGCTACACCTTC
-,TRBV6-2/TRBV6-3,18,TRBJ2-3,TRBD2,CASSARLAGGPGTDTQYF,TGTGCCAGCAGTGCTCGACTAGCGGGAGGCCCGGGCACAGATACGCAGTATTTT
-,TRBV6-4,15,TRBJ1-2,TRBD1,CASSDGNRGIDGYTF,TGTGCCAGCAGTGACGGAAACAGGGGGATAGATGGCTACACCTTC
few,TRBV4-1,16,TRBJ2-1,-,CASSQGSQSSYNEQFF,TGCGCCAGCAGCCAAGGGAGCCAGAGCTCCTACAATGAGCAGTTCTTC
-,TRBV5-4,16,TRBJ1-1,-,CASSSWDDRRNTEAFF,TGTGCCAGCAGCTCCTGGGACGACAGGAGGAACACTGAAGCTTTCTTT
-,TRBV19,14,TRBJ2-5,TRBD2,CASRLGLAQGTQYF,TGTGCCAGTAGGCTGGGACTAGCTCAAGGGACCCAGTACTTC
-,TRBV18,17,TRBJ1-1,TRBD1,CASSLGTGRGMNTEAFF,TGTGCCAGCTCACTAGGGACAGGGCGTGGAATGAACACTGAAGCTTTCTTT
-,TRBV2,17,TRBJ1-3,-,CASSEFGIGNSGNTIYF,TGTGCCAGCAGTGAATTTGGGATAGGCAACTCTGGAAACACCATATATTTT